These 32 T cell receptor beta chains came from one sample sequenced in a study of Graves' ophthalmopathy and Graves' hyperthyroidism. TCR beta CDR3 regions were amplified from RNA transcripts. A first-round RT-PCR used HTBI primers, followed by a second-round multiplex PCR. Each CDR3 protein is one row after TCRdb ran MiXCR on the multiplex PCR reads. Of roughly 160,000 distinct CDR3 sequences listed, around 39% were seen once; the top ten hold roughly 8.9%. The sequenced sample consisted of peripheral blood. These receptors came from a man aged 30-40 years with Graves' ophthalmopathy.

At least ten counts were recorded for this clonotype. V and J are TRBV4-3 and TRBJ1-2; possibly TRBD1 for D (5 bases). CDR1 LGHNA and CDR2 YSLEER come from the germline V gene. V was cut by 0 bases and J by 3 bases, with 8 bases left in between. The CDR3 covers 14 residues. The CDR3 DNA is TGCGCCAGCAGCCAAGATAGCAGGGACTATGGCTACACCTTC. Its translation is CASSQDSRDYGYTF.

This clonotype was recorded many times. The rearrangement uses TRBV12-3 or TRBV12-4 and TRBJ1-3; possible D gene TRBD1, 6 bases. Trimming took 3 bases from V and 2 from J, leaving 14 bases between them. The CDR3 totals 16 residues. As DNA, the CDR3 is TGTGCCAGCAGTTTTGGGGGCGCGAAAACTGGAAACACCATATATTTT. Its protein product is CASSFGGAKTGNTIYF.

This clonotype appeared many times. The V call is TRBV5-1, the J call TRBJ2-5; possibly TRBD2 for D (6 bases). Germline CDR1 SGHRS, CDR2 YFSETQ. V gave up 0 bases and J gave up 5 bases, with 8 bases separating them. The CDR3 has 13 residues. In DNA form, the CDR3 reads TGCGCCAGCAGCTTGGCGGCGGGGGAGACCCAGTACTTC. Its translation: CASSLAAGETQYF.

This clonotype was counted once. This chain connects TRBV7-2 to TRBJ2-5; possible D gene TRBD2, 5 bases. Germline values: CDR1 SGHTA, CDR2 FQGNSA. The V end lost 1 base, the J end lost 5 bases, and 8 bases lay between the germline ends. The length of the CDR3 is 13 residues. CDR3 coding DNA: TGTGCCAGCAGCTTAGGGAGGTGGGAGACCCAGTACTTC. Translated: CASSLGRWETQYF.

This chain links TRBV28 with TRBJ1-2; 9 bases map to TRBD1. The germline CDR1 and CDR2 sequences are MDHEN and SYDVKM. With V trimmed by 11 bases and J by 6 bases, 13 bases remained unmatched. CDR3 length: 14 amino acids. The CDR3 here is CAVRDRATGDGYTF. DNA of the CDR3: TGTGCCGTCCGGGACAGGGCTACGGGGGATGGCTACACCTTC.

The chain employs TRBV6-1 and TRBJ2-7; D remains unclear. This CDR3 contains 13 residues. Germline-derived CDR1 and CDR2 are MNHNS and SASEGT. V lost 10 bases and J lost 0, with 13 bases in between. The CDR3 DNA is TGTGCCATAAAAACGGAATACTCCTACGAGCAGTACTTC. Protein sequence: CAIKTEYSYEQYF.

The V gene is TRBV6-1, the J gene TRBJ1-3, with D possibly matching TRBD1 (6 bases). Trimming stripped 4 bases from V and 0 bases from J, with 13 bases between. This CDR3 comprises 16 residues. Germline CDR1 is MNHNS and CDR2 is SASEGT. CDR3 DNA sequence: TGTGCCAGCAGTGCCCGGACAGCCAGCTCTGGAAACACCATATATTTT. Translation gives CASSARTASSGNTIYF.

This clonotype was seen at least ten times. The V and J genes are TRBV7-9 and TRBJ2-7; 13 bases are a match to TRBD2. J lost 7 bases, V lost 5 bases, and 8 bases had no gene match. Germline V gene lookup returns CDR1 SEHNR and CDR2 FQNEAQ (reference sequence). The CDR3 contains 15 residues. The DNA for the CDR3 is TGTGCCAGCAGCGCCGGGACTAGCGGGATTGGAGAGCAGTACTTC. This sequence encodes CASSAGTSGIGEQYF.

The rearrangement joins TRBV6-1 to TRBJ2-7, with 7 bases aligning to TRBD1. J was trimmed by 2 bases and V by 8 bases; bases with no gene match: 3. Germline V gene sequence: CDR1 MNHNS, CDR2 SASEGT. This CDR3 has 12 residues. CDR3 region: CASGDSPYEQYF. In nucleotides, the CDR3 is TGTGCCAGCGGGGACAGCCCCTACGAGCAGTACTTC.

The chain links TRBV6-2 or TRBV6-3 to TRBJ1-6; 10 bases match TRBD1. Germline V gene lookup returns CDR1 MNHEY and CDR2 SVGEGT. The CDR3 is 17 residues long. The V and J ends lost 6 bases and 5 bases, in that order; junction bases with no gene match: 10. DNA of the CDR3: TGTGCCAGCAGCTACACGGCCGGGACAGGGGATAATTCACCCCTCCACTTT. Residues: CASSYTAGTGDNSPLHF.

The table lists this clonotype with many counts. The rearrangement joins TRBV19 to TRBJ1-1; 10 nucleotides align to TRBD1. Unmatched junction bases numbered 15, after V lost 5 bases and J lost 0 bases. The CDR3 extends over 19 amino acids. Per the germline V gene, CDR1 is LNHDA and CDR2 is SQIVND (reference sequence). CDR3 in DNA: TGTGCCAGTAGTTTAAAGGGACAGGGGAATGTGGGCGTGAACACTGAAGCTTTCTTT. Translating it yields CASSLKGQGNVGVNTEAFF.

This clonotype was detected ten times or more. The J gene is TRBJ2-7, the V gene TRBV28, with TRBD1 matching over 10 bases. This CDR3 spans 18 amino acids. Trimming took 5 bases from V and 4 from J; bases not matched to a gene: 17. Germline values: CDR1 MDHEN, CDR2 SYDVKM. In DNA form, the CDR3 reads TGTGCCAGCAGTCTCTGGTCTTTAGACAGGGGGCCGGGTTACGAGCAGTACTTC. Translating gives CASSLWSLDRGPGYEQYF.

This clonotype came up many times. The chain carries TRBV18 and TRBJ2-7; 9 bases agree with TRBD1. Germline CDR1 reads KGHSH; CDR2 reads LQKENI. The CDR3 covers 16 residues. The V segment lost 3 bases and the J segment 6 bases; nucleotides outside the gene matches: 12. The CDR3 loop is CASSPYQPGQGSEQYF. CDR3 DNA sequence: TGTGCCAGCTCACCCTACCAACCGGGACAGGGATCCGAGCAGTACTTC.

This clonotype showed up many times. This chain links TRBV7-8 with TRBJ2-5, with TRBD1 as a possible D gene (6 bases). Germline V gene lookup returns CDR1 SGHVS and CDR2 FQNEAQ. This CDR3 contains 13 residues. Trimming pared 7 bases from V and 5 bases from J, leaving 14 bases between. CDR3 region: CASTHRAWETQYF. Here the CDR3 DNA reads TGTGCCAGCACCCACAGGGCTTGGGAGACCCAGTACTTC.

A few counts support this clonotype. V is TRBV7-2 and J is TRBJ2-7; 10 nucleotides match TRBD1. This CDR3 contains 14 residues. CDR1 is SGHTA, CDR2 FQGNSA, per germline. The ends lost 5 bases at V and 4 bases at J; junction bases unmatched: 5. The CDR3 sequence: CASSRRQGAYEQYF. The CDR3 coding sequence is TGTGCCAGCAGCCGCAGACAGGGGGCTTACGAGCAGTACTTC.

The rearrangement links TRBV11-2 to TRBJ1-1; 7 bases agree with TRBD1. Germline V gives CDR1 SGHAT, CDR2 FQNNGV. The ends lost 3 bases at V and 6 bases at J; junction bases unmatched: 4. This CDR3 contains 13 residues. The CDR3 nucleotides read TGTGCCAGCAGCTTGACCCAGGGGGCTGAAGCTTTCTTT. It codes for CASSLTQGAEAFF.

This chain uses TRBV28 with TRBJ1-5; no reliable D call. Germline values: CDR1 MDHEN, CDR2 SYDVKM. CDR3 length: 14 residues. The V end was cut by 7 bases, the J end by 0 bases, with 10 bases between. CDR3 protein: CASTLGHSNQPQHF. CDR3 DNA sequence: TGTGCCAGCACCCTTGGGCATAGCAATCAGCCCCAGCATTTT.

The chain carries TRBV12-3 or TRBV12-4 and TRBJ1-3; D remains unclear. CDR3 length equals 12 residues. V lost 7 bases to trimming and J lost 3 bases, with 7 bases between them. CDR3 loop: CASILGGNTIYF. The CDR3, as DNA: TGTGCCAGCATCTTGGGTGGAAACACCATATATTTT.

This clonotype was seen repeatedly, ten times or more. The V and J genes are TRBV30 and TRBJ2-5; TRBD1 matches 8 bases. The junction had 11 bases not matched to a gene; V was cut back by 2 bases and J by 6 bases. The CDR3 is 15 amino acids. Germline V gives CDR1 GTSNPN, CDR2 SVGIG (reference sequence). The CDR3 loop reads CAWSHGRGLSKTQYF. As DNA, the CDR3 is TGTGCCTGGAGTCATGGCAGGGGGCTGAGTAAGACCCAGTACTTC.

In nucleotides, the CDR3 is TGTGCCAGCAGTTCCGGGACAGGGGGCGGGAGGGAGCTGTTTTTT. Its translation is CASSSGTGGGRELFF. The chain is built from TRBV12-3 or TRBV12-4 and TRBJ2-2, with TRBD1 identical over 12 bases. The V and J ends lost 4 bases and 9 bases, in that order; junction bases with no gene match: 6. The CDR3 contains 15 residues.

In this sample, this clonotype turned up many times. The V and J genes are TRBV7-9 and TRBJ2-7, with TRBD1 matching over 7 bases. Trimming cost V 4 bases and J 3 bases; bases outside gene matches: 6. This CDR3 has 14 residues. Germline loops: CDR1 SEHNR, CDR2 FQNEAQ (reference sequence). CDR3 bases: TGTGCCAGCAGCTCCCGGGACAGAGACTACGAGCAGTACTTC. Translation gives CASSSRDRDYEQYF. Full variable domain (missing parts from reference TRBV7-9 and TRBJ2-7): DTGVSQNPRHKITKRGQNVTFRCDPISEHNRLYWYRQTLGQGPEFLTYFQNEAQLEKSRLLSDRFSAERPKGSFSTLEIQRTEQGDSAMYLCASSSRDRDYEQYFGPGTRLTVT.

This chain uses TRBV3-1 with TRBJ2-2; 10 positions agree with TRBD2. With V trimmed by 6 bases and J by 7 bases, 2 bases remained unmatched. This CDR3 has 13 residues. Germline CDR1 and CDR2: LGHDT and YNNKEL (reference sequence). CDR3 protein: CASRRTSGGELFF. In nucleotides, the CDR3 is TGTGCCAGCAGACGGACTAGCGGCGGGGAGCTGTTTTTT.

This clonotype came up a few times. This chain joins TRBV19 and TRBJ1-2; no clear D. This CDR3 has 10 residues. Deletions cut 10 bases from V and 1 base from J, with 4 bases between. From germline, CDR1 is LNHDA and CDR2 SQIVND (reference sequence). In nucleotides, the CDR3 is TGTGCCACCCTTAACTATGGCTACACCTTC. It is translated as CATLNYGYTF.

This clonotype has ten or more counts. The CDR3 loop is CASSYRAGPGEQYF. The DNA of the CDR3 is TGTGCCAGCAGTTACCGGGCGGGACCTGGGGAGCAGTACTTC. This chain links TRBV6-5 with TRBJ2-7, with D possibly being TRBD2 (6 bases). The CDR3 loop spans 14 amino acids. Per the germline V gene, CDR1 is MNHEY and CDR2 is SVGAGI. The ends were cut back, 2 bases at V and 7 bases at J, with 15 bases in the middle.

This clonotype was observed a handful of times. V and J are TRBV30 and TRBJ1-2; D might be TRBD1 (5 bases). CDR3 length equals 11 residues. The germline V gene encodes CDR1 GTSNPN and CDR2 SVGIG (reference sequence). V lost 3 bases and J lost 7, with 9 bases in between. The CDR3 DNA is TGTGCCTGGAGGGAAGGGGCTGGCTACACCTTC. It is translated as CAWREGAGYTF.

This clonotype came up many times. The rearrangement uses TRBV7-2 and TRBJ2-7; D gene ambiguous. CDR1 is SGHTA, CDR2 FQGNSA, per germline. V was pared by 0 bases and J by 2 bases, with 5 bases between. CDR3 size: 13 residues. The CDR3 DNA sequence: TGTGCCAGCAGCTTAGCGCTGACCTACGAGCAGTACTTC. Translation: CASSLALTYEQYF. Drawing the rest from reference TRBV7-2 and TRBJ2-7, the complete variable domain is GAGVSQSPSNKVTEKGKDVELRCDPISGHTALYWYRQSLGQGLEFLIYFQGNSAPDKSGLPSDRFSAERTGGSVSTLTIQRTQQEDSAVYLCASSLALTYEQYFGPGTRLTVT.

This sequence joins TRBV27 and TRBJ2-7; TRBD2 matches 7 bases. This CDR3 spans 15 amino acids. Per germline, CDR1 MNHEY and CDR2 SMNVEV (reference sequence). The ends lost 3 bases at V and 6 bases at J; junction bases unmatched: 11. The CDR3 region is CASSLSLAESGEQYF. The CDR3 DNA is TGTGCCAGCAGTTTGTCGCTAGCGGAAAGTGGCGAGCAGTACTTC.

The rearrangement joins TRBV6-2 or TRBV6-3 to TRBJ1-2; unclear D gene. Deletions cut 6 bases from V and 8 bases from J, with 13 bases between. CDR3 length: 12 residues. The V gene's germline CDR1 is MNHEY and CDR2 SVGEGT. CDR3 bases: TGTGCCAGCAGAACTGATAAAAGCGGCTACACCTTC. Residues: CASRTDKSGYTF.

This clonotype was seen many times. The chain has TRBV7-9 and TRBJ2-7; 8 bases line up with TRBD2. There are 15 residues in the CDR3. CDR1 is SEHNR, CDR2 FQNEAQ, per germline (reference sequence). With V trimmed by 2 bases and J by 6 bases, 9 bases remained unmatched. CDR3 loop: CASSLRGLEGAEQYF. The CDR3, as DNA: TGTGCCAGCAGCTTAAGGGGACTAGAGGGCGCCGAGCAGTACTTC. Full variable domain (outside the CDR3, taken from reference TRBV7-9 and TRBJ2-7): DTGVSQNPRHKITKRGQNVTFRCDPISEHNRLYWYRQTLGQGPEFLTYFQNEAQLEKSRLLSDRFSAERPKGSFSTLEIQRTEQGDSAMYLCASSLRGLEGAEQYFGPGTRLTVT.

The gene calls are TRBV6-4 and TRBJ1-1, with D unclear. The germline V gene has CDR1 MRHNA and CDR2 SNTAGT. This CDR3 region has 14 residues. V was clipped by 3 bases and J by 1 base, with 9 bases between them. The CDR3 DNA follows: TGTGCCAGCAGTGATTACTCCAAGAACACTGAAGCTTTCTTT. It is translated as CASSDYSKNTEAFF.

There are many counts of this clonotype. This chain joins TRBV28 and TRBJ2-7; D unclear. Trimming removed 5 bases from V and 5 bases from J, with 13 bases in between. Germline values: CDR1 MDHEN, CDR2 SYDVKM. The CDR3 has 13 residues. CDR3 region: CASSPVVGNEQYF. CDR3 sequence (DNA): TGTGCCAGCAGTCCCGTCGTAGGGAACGAGCAGTACTTC.

In this sample, this clonotype turned up many times. The chain is built from TRBV19 and TRBJ2-7; tentative D call: TRBD1 (6 bases). The V end lost 3 bases, the J end lost 7 bases, and 22 bases lay between the germline ends. CDR3 length: 16 residues. The germline gives CDR1 LNHDA, CDR2 SQIVND (reference sequence). As DNA, the CDR3 is TGTGCCAGTAGTATCGCCCTTGGGGCAGGGGTGGAGGAGCAGTACTTC. It translates to CASSIALGAGVEEQYF. Full variable domain (missing parts from reference TRBV19 and TRBJ2-7): DGGITQSPKYLFRKEGQNVTLSCEQNLNHDAMYWYRQDPGQGLRLIYYSQIVNDFQKGDIAEGYSVSREKKESFPLTVTSAQKNPTAFYLCASSIALGAGVEEQYFGPGTRLTVT.